The entry that follows covers one T cell receptor beta chain sequence. The antigen it recognizes is unknown. No much larger clone exists at a distance of one base, and base qualities are not known. This entry comes from a study of cytomegalovirus exposure and HLA in healthy donors (TCRdb year 2017). Context from the whole study: An earlier analysis of several hundred of the donors reported 250 to 300 Gb of sequence data and 117 million unique TCR beta sequences obtained from about 179 million T cells. The genetic ancestry cluster associated with self-reported Caucasian donors included over 65% of the roughly 410 genotyped donors. Donor age, sex, ethnicity and CMV serostatus were collected together with the repertoire data. In a later analysis, previously published TCR beta repertoires from 550 to 700 donors were re-analyzed and high-resolution HLA genotyping was added so that TCR occurrence patterns could be studied. The study profiled the T cell repertoires of more than 500 subjects by immunosequencing and related them to cytomegalovirus serostatus. The later analysis used no new phenotypic data to find candidate immune exposures, relying instead on TCR beta sequences and their occurrence across donors. An earlier analysis of 587 of the donors used high-throughput TCR beta sequencing to judge whether each TCR beta V gene segment behaved as functional or pseudogenic. The study combined high-throughput TCR immunosequencing, statistical association of individual TCRs with disease status, and machine learning to predict cytomegalovirus infection status. The number of donors typed differed by locus, with 629-630 for A, B, C, DRB1 and DQB1, roughly 550 for DQA1, over 600 for DPA1, and 400 to 490 for DPB1. A later genetic analysis took genome-wide SNP genotypes for about 60% of the roughly 670 donors and used that subset as a discovery cohort. In addition to the first cohort of about 650 subjects, a separate validation cohort of some 120 different subjects was used. Every discovery cohort repertoire had been produced on one sequencing platform. A few DR-DQ haplotypes were treated as single units for association and clustering because of strong linkage in the cohort. Around 320 gigabases of sequencing data and tens of millions of unique TCR sequences were included in an early release covering 500 to 750 HLA-typed donors. The study aimed to test whether signatures of past pathogen exposure could be identified by cataloging public T cell receptors. HLA typing covered class I and class II loci at four-digit resolution. Among roughly 400 genotyped donors of the cohort, an average of around 220,000 unique TCR beta nucleotide sequences was sequenced per donor, of which 15% to 20% were non-productive.

Overall study outcomes, separate from this receptor: In the study, approximately 160 TCR beta chains were listed as associated with cytomegalovirus. Correlated functional status among segregating V segments might reflect linkage disequilibrium, but an unknown experimental factor could not be ruled out. In a later genetic analysis, fewer N-insertions in productive TCRs were reported among donors in an Asian-associated ancestry cluster than the roughly 640-donor mean. The authors suggested that the approach could potentially be generalized to other disease states and immunological phenotypes. Presence/absence analyses assumed roughly uniform sequencing depth across donors, an assumption that may not hold. A further reported finding was that TCR beta sequences accurately predicted the HLA-A and HLA-B alleles for most subjects in the first cohort. The only immune exposure information available for the cohort was CMV serostatus. Strong co-occurrence of HLA alleles, especially DR and DQ, made assigning TCR associations to individual alleles difficult. In vitro tests confirmed that a few of the cytomegalovirus-associated TCR beta chains recognize cytomegalovirus antigens. Specific HLA alleles were associated with about 17,000 TCR beta sequences at a false discovery rate of 0.05 in a later analysis. A later analysis found that most CMV-associated TCR beta chains appeared HLA-restricted, with HLA associations seemingly driven largely by CMV exposure. Some IMGT-functional V segments, including TRBV6-2 and TRBV6-3, could not be told apart with the 87-base-pair reads, so those segments were excluded. The sequencing pipeline was judged likely to have produced a cluster of highly shared sequence variants as a technical artifact. A later genetic analysis associated a missense DCLRE1C variant with V-gene and J-gene trimming of TCR beta chains, and an independent cohort replicated the association. A later analysis found that HLA-associated TCR beta chains were more clonally expanded and had lower generation probabilities than equally common non-associated chains. Only TCR beta chains were sequenced in this cohort, and the absence of alpha or paired-chain data limited detectable features. Some 15 rarely observed V segments, including chromosome 9 orphons, were excluded from the earlier analysis of several hundred of the donors because counts were too low. Cytomegalovirus status was reported to be diagnosed by the classifier with high specificity and sensitivity in both the original and validation cohorts. Several of the top co-occurrence clusters appeared to be linked to parvovirus B19, influenza, CMV and Epstein-Barr virus, according to a later analysis. Broadly in line with IMGT annotations, most TCR beta V segments showed up in productive rearrangements about 90% or about 30% of the time in an earlier analysis of some 590 of the donors. HLA typing was unavailable for some donors at each locus, so association tests used only the typed subset. According to a later analysis, TCR association rates differed among HLA loci, with DRB1 alleles showing the most associated TCRs and HLA-C alleles showing the fewest. Most TCR sequences were observed very rarely across donors, whereas some public TCRs were present in many individuals.

Library prep was done by the immunoSEQ multiplex PCR assay. For the multiplex PCR, a mixture combining 60 forward primers for TCR Vbeta segments and 13 reverse primers for TCR Jbeta segments was used. A multiplex PCR assay on genomic DNA amplified the CDR3 region of rearranged TCR beta genes. The Illumina HiSeq System was used to sequence the amplified TCR beta libraries as 87-base-pair reads. The paper's processing steps were these. A later analysis tallied roughly 78 million unique TCR beta chains across the 640 or so repertoires, and around 10 million of those chains were shared by two or more donors. A nearest-neighbor algorithm error-corrected the raw reads and collapsed the reads into unique sequences, merging closely related sequences to remove PCR and sequencing errors. CDR3 sequences were aligned to IMGT reference sequences to assign V, D and J gene segments. For a sequence to be retained, a match of at least six nucleotides to both a V gene segment and a J gene segment was required. A rearrangement counted as productive if the CDR3 had no stop codons and remained in frame with V and J, and every other rearrangement counted as non-productive. CDR3 was defined according to IMGT convention as the region running from the second conserved V-encoded cysteine to the conserved J-encoded phenylalanine. In an earlier analysis of 550 to 650 of the donors, sequences lacking an unambiguous match to a single V gene segment were excluded. In an earlier analysis of about 590 of the donors, a V segment was called functional when productive rearrangements were above 56.7%, and segregating when the standard deviation between donors exceeded 5%. A statistical classification framework was developed to diagnose cytomegalovirus status using the catalog of TCR beta chain sequences. In a later analysis, V and J genes were assigned by comparing TCR nucleotide sequences against IMGT/GENE-DB human TR gene sequences. Using the TCRdist pipeline, a later analysis assigned CDR3 sequences along with most-parsimonious VDJ recombination scenarios. In a later analysis, each TCR beta chain was defined by its CDR3 amino acid sequence together with its V-gene family, and reads lacking a unique V-gene family were excluded. In a later analysis, around 600 highly shared, low-generation-probability nucleotide sequences were removed to address suspected cross-contamination and a sequencing artifact. In a later analysis, a clonal expansion index was calculated for each public chain from normalized within-repertoire ranks of inferred template counts. In a later analysis, generation probabilities were computed using a VDJ recombination model fitted to out-of-frame rearrangements, and the results were checked against IGoR. In a later analysis, hypergeometric tests were used to score TCR-TCR, TCR-HLA and TCR-CMV co-occurrence, with a repertoire-size bias correction applied to TCR pairs. To estimate false discovery rates, a later analysis permuted the HLA or CMV assignments 20 times. In a later analysis, co-occurring TCRs were grouped using DBSCAN, and TCRdist sequence similarity was added for clustering within HLA-allele-positive subsets. Repertoires with fewer than 30,000 or more than 120,000 public chains, plus five repertoires with anomalous nucleotide sharing, were excluded from co-occurrence clustering. TCRdb provides this immuneACCESS table in a form limited to in-frame rearrangements. Some clones are lacking; in checked studies, under half of them reflect an unresolved V gene, and why the rest are absent is not known. The DNA gave D and trimming, while V, J and clone size come from that table. For this sample the table gives approximately 190,000 clones, of which roughly 82% were detected only once. About 2.4% of the sample is taken by the ten largest.

V drops 5 bases and J drops 5 bases, leaving 10 bases in between. From the cysteine through the phenylalanine, the CDR3 covers 13 amino acids. Here the CDR3 DNA is all that survives: 39 bases in frame from base 1. CDR1 MNHNY and CDR2 SVGAGI were looked up in the germline V gene (reference sequence). The cohort comprised approximately 700 healthy bone marrow donors. All cohort members were sampled while nominally healthy, although unrecorded immune exposures were likely present. The donor was CMV seropositive and belonged to the group of 250 to 300 seropositive cohort members. Every donor gave a peripheral blood sample, and the peripheral blood mononuclear cells from that sample were used for TCR beta sequencing. The Qiagen DNeasy Blood Extraction Kit was used to extract genomic DNA from the blood cell samples.

The sequencing sample was made of PBMCs. The chain is made from TRBV6-6 and TRBJ1-5; a confident D gene designation cannot be given. The clonotype comes from a woman between 45 and 65 years old in good health and CMV-seropositive. In nucleotides, the sequence is TGTGCCAGCAGTGATCGGGGATATCAGCCCCAGCATTTT. Its translation reads: CASSDRGYQPQHF.